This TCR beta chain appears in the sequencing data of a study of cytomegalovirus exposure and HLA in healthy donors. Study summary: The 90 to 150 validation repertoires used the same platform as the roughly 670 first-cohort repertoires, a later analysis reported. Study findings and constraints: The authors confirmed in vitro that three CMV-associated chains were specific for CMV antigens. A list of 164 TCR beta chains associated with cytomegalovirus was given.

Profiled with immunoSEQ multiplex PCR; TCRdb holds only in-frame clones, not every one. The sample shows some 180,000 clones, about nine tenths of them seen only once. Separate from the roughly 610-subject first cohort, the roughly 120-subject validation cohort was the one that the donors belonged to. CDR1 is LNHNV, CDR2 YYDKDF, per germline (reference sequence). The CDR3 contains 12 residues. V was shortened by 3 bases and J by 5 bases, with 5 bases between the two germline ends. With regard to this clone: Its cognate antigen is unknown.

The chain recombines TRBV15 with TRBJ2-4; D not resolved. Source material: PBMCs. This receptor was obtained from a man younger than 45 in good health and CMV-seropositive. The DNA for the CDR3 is TGTGCCACCAGCAGTTGGGAAAACATTCAGTACTTC. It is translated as CATSSWENIQYF. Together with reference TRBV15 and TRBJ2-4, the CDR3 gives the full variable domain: DAMVIQNPRYQVTQFGKPVTLSCSQTLNHNVMYWYQQKSSQAPKLLFHYYDKDFNNEADTPDNFQSRRPNTSFCFLDIRSPGLGDTAMYLCATSSWENIQYFGAGTRLSVL.